The present entry profiles one T cell receptor beta chain with its context. Its antigen remains unidentified. No clone much larger than this one lies a single base away; base qualities are absent. TCR beta CDR3 regions were amplified from RNA transcripts for repertoire sequencing. The first round of RT-PCR was done with HTBI primers and the Qiagen OneStep RT-PCR kit, and was followed by a second round of multiplex PCR, then size selection and purification. Libraries were sequenced on an Illumina HiSeq2000 using paired-end 100 bp reads. Processing in the source paper ran as follows. SOAPnuke was used for read processing, and reads with adapters, uncalled bases, a mean Phred below 15, or no exact constant-primer or identifier match were discarded. COPE v1.2.5 was used to merge high-quality paired reads. Each unique nucleotide sequence was defined as a clonotype, and clonotypes were aligned to IMGT TRB V, D and J references with MiTCR v1.1. Analysis was restricted to V-J combinations with a frequency above 0.0001, which covered 99% to 99.2% of repertoires. For each V-J combination, a TCR clonal expansion and chaos score was defined as the ratio of F50 clonal expansion to chaos observed in the TCRdist matrix. Welch's t-statistics and random forest were used to reduce the features to about twelve V-J combinations, which were then used as input to a naive Bayes classifier. The Morisita-Horn index was used to measure how similar the thyroid and blood repertoires were. The public reads were run again by TCRdb, first through fastp at Q25 and then through MiXCR, and only productive beta chains were kept. Entries that share a CDR3 protein sequence are merged under the most common genes and DNA. The V and J calls reflect TCRdb's pipeline rather than the authors' work. The sample records roughly 400,000 distinct CDR3 sequences, about a sixth of which are singletons. The ten most abundant clones make up 2% to 3% of the sample.

Hyperthyroidism was defined as stable when no progression to ophthalmopathy occurred within 18 months of follow-up. The hyperthyroidism patients were 18 to 65 years old and newly diagnosed, with a disease duration of less than 2 months. Patients with other autoimmune diseases, uncontrolled infections, pregnancy or lactation were excluded from the study. Clinical symptoms, serum thyroxine, TRAb, thyroid ultrasound and orbital computed tomography formed the basis of the diagnosis. Using Ficoll-Paque density gradient centrifugation, PBMCs were isolated from about 9.4 ml of fresh peripheral blood. Total RNA was extracted with Trizol reagent and quality-checked on an Agilent 2100 Bioanalyzer. Including the terminal cysteine and phenylalanine, the CDR3 comprises 13 residues. CDR3 DNA only is kept here, 39 bases in frame from base 1. For CDR1 and CDR2, the germline V gene (reference sequence) lists MNHEY and SMNVEV. The V end loses 2 bases and the J end loses 6 bases, and a stretch of 10 bases separates them.

This sample was taken from a study of Graves' ophthalmopathy and Graves' hyperthyroidism (dated by TCRdb to 2017 to 2018). Background on the whole study: Peripheral blood samples were taken at the time of initial diagnosis, before any treatment was given. In a handful of hyperthyroidism patients, the T-cell repertoires found in thyroid tissue were compared with those found in blood. Following sampling, methimazole starting at 30 mg daily was administered to hyperthyroidism patients, and high-dose intravenous methylprednisolone was administered to ophthalmopathy patients. The independent validation cohort included approximately 19 hyperthyroidism patients plus 17 patients who later progressed from hyperthyroidism to ophthalmopathy. The study used TCR beta repertoire signatures to distinguish Graves' ophthalmopathy from Graves' hyperthyroidism and to predict progression to ophthalmopathy. A discovery set of 95 to 100 patients (roughly 41 ophthalmopathy, 60 or so stable hyperthyroidism) was enrolled to explore V-J signatures distinguishing ophthalmopathy from hyperthyroidism. In total, approximately 130 blood samples were TCR-sequenced: approximately 40 ophthalmopathy, around 75 hyperthyroidism and about 17 hyperthyroidism-to-ophthalmopathy patients.

Study-level results and caveats: Sample size was not predetermined statistically, and investigators were not blinded to group allocation. In cross-validation, the 13-signature model distinguished ophthalmopathy from stable hyperthyroidism with nearly 90% sensitivity and about 84% specificity, and in the test set the corresponding values were roughly 80% and 76%. Most of the expanded thyroid clonotypes with a frequency above 0.001 were also detected in blood, and it was suggested that the thyroid immune response may be reflected by blood repertoires. In validation, the model predicted ophthalmopathy progression with more than 70% sensitivity and roughly 72% specificity; roughly 12 predicted patients were CT-confirmed with GO in a median of approximately 6.5 months.

The receptor chain draws on TRBV27 and TRBJ2-5, with no confidently assigned D gene. This clonotype was obtained from an adult woman with stable Graves' hyperthyroidism. Sequencing input: peripheral blood. The DNA sequence is given as TGTGCCAGCAGTTTAGGTCTGTACCAGACCCAGTACTTC. This encodes CASSLGLYQTQYF.